This T cell receptor beta chain stems from a study of technical replicates of blood from several donors. The V gene's germline CDR1 is MNHNS and CDR2 SASEGT. Trimming left V 6 bases short and J 4 bases short, with 4 bases between. The CDR3 loop spans 11 amino acids. This table comes from immunoSEQ multiplex PCR, and its TCRdb copy is limited to in-frame clones, with some not included. The sample comprises about 99,000 clones, 95% of which are singletons, and over 0.2% rests with the top ten. The receptor was derived from a human donor in good health. Sequencing used T cells isolated from PBMCs. This sequence joins TRBV6-1 and TRBJ1-5; D call uncertain. The CDR3 coding sequence is TGTGCCAGCAGCGAGAATCAGCCCCAGCATTTT. It specifies CASSENQPQHF.